Listed below are T cell receptor beta chains from one sample, sequenced in a study of T cells in Graves' hyperthyroidism and ophthalmopathy. TCRdb independently ran MiXCR on the multiplex PCR reads; one entry per CDR3 protein. The table lists 300,000 to 450,000 distinct CDR3 sequences, more than 11% of them singletons. Sequencing used blood. The receptors derive from a woman in her sixties with Graves' hyperthyroidism. Both conserved end residues are trimmed from each CDR3. The order of the fields is D gene, V gene, J gene, CDR3 protein. The D gene is left open where the match is weak.

d_gene: TRBD2; v_gene: TRBV24-1; j_gene: TRBJ2-1; CDR3aa: ATSESSGSINEQF
d_gene: NA; v_gene: TRBV12-5; j_gene: TRBJ2-7; CDR3aa: ASGLVPYEQY
d_gene: NA; v_gene: TRBV30; j_gene: TRBJ2-1; CDR3aa: AWSSRDFQF
d_gene: NA; v_gene: TRBV7-2; j_gene: TRBJ1-5; CDR3aa: ASSWLDNQPQH
d_gene: NA; v_gene: TRBV20-1; j_gene: TRBJ1-2; CDR3aa: SARAQVPGRNYGYT
d_gene: NA; v_gene: TRBV5-1; j_gene: TRBJ1-2; CDR3aa: ASSHSPDGNYGYT
d_gene: NA; v_gene: TRBV7-3; j_gene: TRBJ2-5; CDR3aa: ASSSTGPKETQY
d_gene: NA; v_gene: TRBV11-3; j_gene: TRBJ2-4; CDR3aa: ASSSVGAKNIQY
d_gene: TRBD1; v_gene: TRBV2; j_gene: TRBJ2-2; CDR3aa: ASRGTGRTGELF
d_gene: TRBD2; v_gene: TRBV5-6; j_gene: TRBJ2-3; CDR3aa: ASSIRSGRGDTQY
d_gene: NA; v_gene: TRBV28; j_gene: TRBJ2-7; CDR3aa: ACAASYEQY
d_gene: NA; v_gene: TRBV6-2/TRBV6-3; j_gene: TRBJ2-7; CDR3aa: ASSYSSGEGQY
d_gene: NA; v_gene: TRBV28; j_gene: TRBJ2-2; CDR3aa: ASSLMEGSSGELF
d_gene: TRBD1; v_gene: TRBV28; j_gene: TRBJ1-2; CDR3aa: ASSPGTGANGYT
d_gene: NA; v_gene: TRBV7-2; j_gene: TRBJ2-3; CDR3aa: ASSPQGLSTDTQY
d_gene: TRBD1; v_gene: TRBV5-1; j_gene: TRBJ1-2; CDR3aa: ASMDRGHGYT
d_gene: NA; v_gene: TRBV9; j_gene: TRBJ2-5; CDR3aa: ASSFRGTIGETQY
d_gene: NA; v_gene: TRBV27; j_gene: TRBJ2-5; CDR3aa: ASSLSGRVEETQY
d_gene: TRBD2; v_gene: TRBV27; j_gene: TRBJ2-2; CDR3aa: ASSSIYRLAGGATGELF
d_gene: TRBD1; v_gene: TRBV5-1; j_gene: TRBJ2-7; CDR3aa: ASSLRTGAFYEQY
d_gene: NA; v_gene: TRBV10-3; j_gene: TRBJ1-2; CDR3aa: ASRGTIQLEAGYT
d_gene: TRBD2; v_gene: TRBV12-5; j_gene: TRBJ2-1; CDR3aa: ASGPGLAGVNEQF
d_gene: NA; v_gene: TRBV30; j_gene: TRBJ1-5; CDR3aa: AWSVGLNQPQH
d_gene: TRBD2; v_gene: TRBV3-1; j_gene: TRBJ2-7; CDR3aa: ASTQRGEGPYEQY
d_gene: NA; v_gene: TRBV5-1; j_gene: TRBJ2-7; CDR3aa: ASSRAVSATTYEQY
d_gene: NA; v_gene: TRBV11-2; j_gene: TRBJ2-2; CDR3aa: ASSPTGGGELF
d_gene: TRBD1; v_gene: TRBV18; j_gene: TRBJ1-1; CDR3aa: ASSGGQGAYTEAF
d_gene: TRBD2; v_gene: TRBV5-1; j_gene: TRBJ2-1; CDR3aa: ASRGVVSGNREQF
d_gene: TRBD2; v_gene: TRBV9; j_gene: TRBJ2-5; CDR3aa: ASSVGTSGGASETQY
d_gene: TRBD1; v_gene: TRBV18; j_gene: TRBJ2-5; CDR3aa: ASSTDRGRETQY
d_gene: NA; v_gene: TRBV6-1; j_gene: TRBJ2-7; CDR3aa: ASSHGAEQY
d_gene: TRBD1; v_gene: TRBV28; j_gene: TRBJ1-3; CDR3aa: ASSPHMTGPGNTIY
d_gene: NA; v_gene: TRBV24-1; j_gene: TRBJ2-1; CDR3aa: ATSDLPVEQF
d_gene: NA; v_gene: TRBV20-1; j_gene: TRBJ2-1; CDR3aa: SARFPYNEQF
d_gene: NA; v_gene: TRBV3-1; j_gene: TRBJ2-1; CDR3aa: ASSPGRNEQF
d_gene: TRBD2; v_gene: TRBV5-1; j_gene: TRBJ2-1; CDR3aa: ASRYKSGSGAYNEQF
d_gene: TRBD1; v_gene: TRBV5-1; j_gene: TRBJ1-1; CDR3aa: ASSLAYRGRRNTEAF
d_gene: TRBD1; v_gene: TRBV20-1; j_gene: TRBJ1-1; CDR3aa: SAKGQGVDTEAF
d_gene: NA; v_gene: TRBV20-1; j_gene: TRBJ1-3; CDR3aa: SARDTRSGNTIY
d_gene: TRBD2; v_gene: TRBV7-9; j_gene: TRBJ2-7; CDR3aa: ASSSRTSGDFHEQY
d_gene: TRBD1; v_gene: TRBV10-3; j_gene: TRBJ1-2; CDR3aa: AIRWTGDDGYT
d_gene: TRBD1; v_gene: TRBV19; j_gene: TRBJ1-2; CDR3aa: ASSMKAGTGNYGYT
d_gene: TRBD1; v_gene: TRBV2; j_gene: TRBJ2-7; CDR3aa: ASRTQGRQY
d_gene: TRBD1; v_gene: TRBV7-2; j_gene: TRBJ1-2; CDR3aa: ASSLDRVRGYT
d_gene: TRBD1; v_gene: TRBV27; j_gene: TRBJ1-6; CDR3aa: ASRWDRGSANSPLH
d_gene: TRBD1; v_gene: TRBV28; j_gene: TRBJ1-3; CDR3aa: ASSLPRQGVVSGNTIY
d_gene: NA; v_gene: TRBV4-1; j_gene: TRBJ2-7; CDR3aa: ASSQQISDLYEQY
d_gene: NA; v_gene: TRBV27; j_gene: TRBJ1-1; CDR3aa: ASSRVGGNAF
d_gene: NA; v_gene: TRBV9; j_gene: TRBJ2-7; CDR3aa: ASSVDPRSSYEQY
d_gene: TRBD1; v_gene: TRBV24-1; j_gene: TRBJ2-7; CDR3aa: ATSDPGTGTYEQY
d_gene: TRBD2; v_gene: TRBV4-1; j_gene: TRBJ2-7; CDR3aa: ASSQDGSGRVGGSYEQY